Listed here are 20 T cell receptor beta chains from one sample, sequenced in a study of CD8+ T cells in alopecia areata. Once RNA had been extracted, it was reverse transcribed into cDNA to act as the sequencing template. Some clones are missing from TCRdb's copy, which holds only in-frame ones; the method was immunoSEQ multiplex PCR. The sample contains about 180,000 clones, less than 75% of which appear only once. Source: CD8+ T cells sorted from blood, taken at week 0. The receptors were gathered from a human donor with alopecia areata.

V and J are TRBV29-1 and TRBJ1-2; 10 nucleotides align to TRBD1. Germline lookup yields CDR1 SQVTM and CDR2 ANQGSEA. CDR3 length: 12 amino acids. J lost 10 bases, V lost 7 bases, and 9 bases had no gene match. The CDR3 protein is CSAEGQGKAYTF. In nucleotides, the CDR3 is TGCAGCGCCGAGGGACAGGGGAAAGCCTACACCTTC.

The V and J genes are TRBV29-1 and TRBJ2-5, with 11 bases that match TRBD2. The CDR3 consists of 14 residues. Per germline, CDR1 SQVTM and CDR2 ANQGSEA. The junction had 8 bases not matched to a gene; V was cut back by 6 bases and J by 5 bases. This CDR3 reads CSVHLAGGGETQYF. The CDR3 DNA sequence: TGCAGCGTCCATCTAGCGGGGGGCGGGGAGACCCAGTACTTC.

This clone turned up a few times. V and J are TRBV9 and TRBJ2-6; D possibly uses TRBD1 or TRBD2 (5 bases each). Germline-derived CDR1 and CDR2 are SGDLS and YYNGEE. This CDR3 region has 17 residues. V was clipped by 3 bases and J by 0 bases, with 13 bases between them. The CDR3 here is CASSGRDGISGANVLTF. The CDR3 bases are TGTGCCAGCAGCGGCCGGGACGGGATCTCTGGGGCCAACGTCCTGACTTTC.

This sequence joins TRBV6-5 and TRBJ2-1; 11 positions match TRBD2. The CDR3 spans 14 residues. The ends lost 5 bases at V and 9 bases at J; junction bases unmatched: 6. Germline lookup yields CDR1 MNHEY and CDR2 SVGAGI. CDR3 in amino acids: CASSIAGGKTEQFF. In DNA, the CDR3 is TGTGCCAGCAGTATAGCGGGGGGGAAGACTGAGCAGTTCTTC.

The rearrangement joins TRBV7-9 to TRBJ2-1; D is perhaps TRBD2 (7 bases). The ends were cut back, 5 bases at V and 1 base at J, with 21 bases in the middle. CDR1 is SEHNR and CDR2 is FQNEAQ in the germline V gene (reference sequence). CDR3 length equals 18 residues. The DNA for the CDR3 is TGTGCCAGCAGCGGCAGAGGCGGGGGCCTCTCATCCTACAATGAGCAGTTCTTC. As protein: CASSGRGGGLSSYNEQFF.

The rearrangement uses TRBV5-1 and TRBJ2-5; D uncertain. CDR3 length: 14 amino acids. Germline assignment: CDR1 SGHRS and CDR2 YFSETQ. Trimming shortened V by 1 base and J by 4 bases, and 11 bases separated the two germline ends. The DNA of the CDR3 is TGCGCCAGCAGCTTGTTTGGGATCGCAGAGACCCAGTACTTC. Its translation: CASSLFGIAETQYF.

This chain connects TRBV7-9 to TRBJ2-7; the D gene is possibly TRBD1 (6 bases). Trimming pared 1 base from V and 0 bases from J, leaving 16 bases between. Germline CDR1 is SEHNR and CDR2 is FQNEAQ (reference sequence). There are 17 residues in the CDR3. CDR3 sequence: CASSLVHRDISSYEQYF. The CDR3 DNA reads TGTGCCAGCAGCTTAGTTCACCGGGACATTTCCTCCTACGAGCAGTACTTC.

This clone was found once. The chain employs TRBV19 and TRBJ2-3, with 9 bases matching TRBD1. Per the germline V gene, CDR1 is LNHDA and CDR2 is SQIVND (reference sequence). With 6 bases clipped from V and 5 bases from J, the junction kept 9 bases outside the gene matches. This CDR3 contains 15 residues. Here the CDR3 DNA reads TGTGCCAGTAGCGAATTCACAGGGGGCGAAGATACGCAGTATTTT. Amino acids: CASSEFTGGEDTQYF.

This chain connects TRBV13 to TRBJ1-3; no firm D call. Trimming took 0 bases from V and 2 from J, leaving 5 bases between them. The length of the CDR3 is 14 residues. Germline V gene data show CDR1 as PRHDT and CDR2 as FYEKMQ (reference sequence). In nucleotides, the CDR3 is TGTGCCAGCAGCTTAGGACATACTGGAAACACCATATATTTT. Protein: CASSLGHTGNTIYF.

The CDR3 sequence is CASSTPYNSPLHF. The CDR3 nucleotides are TGTGCCAGCAGTACTCCCTATAATTCACCCCTCCACTTT. V gene TRBV5-6 combines with J gene TRBJ1-6; D remains ambiguous. CDR1 is SGHDT and CDR2 is YYEEEE in the germline V gene. The CDR3 loop spans 13 amino acids. Between the trimmed V and J ends, which lost 5 bases and 2 bases, there was a span of 5 bases.

This clone was picked up a small number of times. The CDR3 is CASSPSQGQGEKLFF. For the CDR3, the DNA is TGTGCCAGCAGCCCGAGCCAGGGCCAAGGGGAAAAACTGTTTTTT. The chain combines TRBV7-8 with TRBJ1-4, with a tentative D call TRBD1 (5 bases). Germline-derived CDR1 and CDR2 are SGHVS and FQNEAQ. The CDR3 is 15 residues long. V lost 5 bases, J lost 8 bases, and 18 bases lay in between.

V and J are TRBV7-9 and TRBJ2-5; 9 nucleotides agree with TRBD2. J gave up 5 bases and V 4 bases, and 14 bases lay outside the gene matches. Per the germline V gene, CDR1 is SEHNR and CDR2 is FQNEAQ (reference sequence). This CDR3 is 17 amino acids long. The CDR3 sequence is CASSSPIGGGAEETQYF. The CDR3 region has the DNA TGTGCCAGCAGCTCCCCCATAGGCGGGGGGGCCGAGGAGACCCAGTACTTC.

V gene TRBV10-2 combines with J gene TRBJ1-5, with 8 bases that match TRBD1. The trim removed 6 bases at V and 1 base at J, leaving 5 bases unmatched. The CDR3 extends over 15 amino acids. The germline V gene has CDR1 WSHSY and CDR2 SAAADI. The CDR3 sequence is CASRPGQGSNQPQHF. In nucleotides, the CDR3 is TGCGCCAGCAGGCCCGGACAGGGAAGCAATCAGCCCCAGCATTTT.

This clone was seen more than once but under ten times. V usage is TRBV5-6 and J usage is TRBJ1-2; D gene ambiguous. The CDR3 loop spans 13 amino acids. The germline V gene encodes CDR1 SGHDT and CDR2 YYEEEE. The germline V and J ends were trimmed by 2 bases and 4 bases, with 9 bases remaining between them. The CDR3 DNA follows: TGTGCCAGCAGCTTAGACGGTACCTATGGCTACACCTTC. Translating gives CASSLDGTYGYTF.

The rearrangement uses TRBV13 and TRBJ2-1; the match to TRBD2 covers 11 bases. V lost 4 bases, J lost 4 bases, and 3 bases stayed unmatched. Germline loops: CDR1 PRHDT, CDR2 FYEKMQ (reference sequence). This CDR3 has 15 residues. CDR3 protein: CASSSGTSGYNEQFF. The CDR3 DNA reads TGTGCCAGCAGCTCCGGGACTAGCGGATACAATGAGCAGTTCTTC.

V gene TRBV6-5 combines with J gene TRBJ2-3; 7 bases match TRBD2. The CDR3 spans 16 residues. J gave up 5 bases and V 4 bases, and 12 bases lay outside the gene matches. Looked up from germline, CDR1 is MNHEY and CDR2 is SVGAGI. CDR3 sequence: CASSSVGGVVIDTQYF. The CDR3 coding sequence is TGTGCCAGCAGTTCGGTGGGGGGGGTGGTGATAGATACGCAGTATTTT.

V gene TRBV29-1 combines with J gene TRBJ1-5; TRBD1 is a possible D gene (6 bases). CDR3 length: 12 amino acids. Germline V lookup: CDR1 SQVTM, CDR2 ANQGSEA. V dropped 6 bases and J dropped 5 bases, with 11 bases sitting between them. Here the CDR3 reads CSVQDSYQPQHF. The CDR3 region has the DNA TGCAGCGTCCAGGACAGCTATCAGCCCCAGCATTTT.

This clone was found a few times. The chain employs TRBV29-1 and TRBJ1-6; 10 bases fit TRBD1. J was trimmed by 6 bases and V by 7 bases; bases with no gene match: 9. The germline gives CDR1 SQVTM, CDR2 ANQGSEA. The CDR3 consists of 15 residues. The CDR3 sequence is CSAGDRGFPNSPLHF. The CDR3 DNA reads TGCAGCGCGGGGGACAGGGGTTTCCCTAATTCACCCCTCCACTTT.

V usage is TRBV13 and J usage is TRBJ1-3; TRBD1 aligns across 8 bases. J gave up 4 bases and V 5 bases, and 10 bases lay outside the gene matches. CDR3 length: 16 residues. CDR1 is PRHDT, CDR2 FYEKMQ, per germline (reference sequence). CDR3 DNA: TGTGCCAGCAGCACCTTCACAGGGGGTGGAGGAAACACCATATATTTT. This translates into CASSTFTGGGGNTIYF.

CDR3 nucleotides: TGTGCCAGCAGCGTAGCGGGGCCCTACAATGAGCAGTTCTTC. Residues: CASSVAGPYNEQFF. V is TRBV9 and J is TRBJ2-1; either TRBD1 or TRBD2 may supply D (5 bases each). The V gene's germline CDR1 is SGDLS and CDR2 YYNGEE. Trimming cost V 0 bases and J 2 bases, with 6 bases left between them. This CDR3 is 14 amino acids long.